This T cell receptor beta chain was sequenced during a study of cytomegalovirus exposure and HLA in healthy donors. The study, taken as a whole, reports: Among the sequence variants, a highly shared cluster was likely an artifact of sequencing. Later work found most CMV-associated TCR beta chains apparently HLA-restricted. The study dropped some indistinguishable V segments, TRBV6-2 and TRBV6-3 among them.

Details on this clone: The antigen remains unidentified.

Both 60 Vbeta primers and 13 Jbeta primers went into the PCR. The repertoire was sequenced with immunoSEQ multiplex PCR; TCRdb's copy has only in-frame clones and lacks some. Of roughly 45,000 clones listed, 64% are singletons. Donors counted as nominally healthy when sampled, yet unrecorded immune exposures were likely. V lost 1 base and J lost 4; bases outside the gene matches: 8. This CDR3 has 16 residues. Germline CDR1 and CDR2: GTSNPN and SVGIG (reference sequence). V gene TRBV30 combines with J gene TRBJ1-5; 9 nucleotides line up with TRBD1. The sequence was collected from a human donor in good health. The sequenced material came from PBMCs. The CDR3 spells CAWSGPRDRENQPQHF. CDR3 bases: TGTGCCTGGAGTGGACCCCGGGACAGGGAGAATCAGCCCCAGCATTTT.